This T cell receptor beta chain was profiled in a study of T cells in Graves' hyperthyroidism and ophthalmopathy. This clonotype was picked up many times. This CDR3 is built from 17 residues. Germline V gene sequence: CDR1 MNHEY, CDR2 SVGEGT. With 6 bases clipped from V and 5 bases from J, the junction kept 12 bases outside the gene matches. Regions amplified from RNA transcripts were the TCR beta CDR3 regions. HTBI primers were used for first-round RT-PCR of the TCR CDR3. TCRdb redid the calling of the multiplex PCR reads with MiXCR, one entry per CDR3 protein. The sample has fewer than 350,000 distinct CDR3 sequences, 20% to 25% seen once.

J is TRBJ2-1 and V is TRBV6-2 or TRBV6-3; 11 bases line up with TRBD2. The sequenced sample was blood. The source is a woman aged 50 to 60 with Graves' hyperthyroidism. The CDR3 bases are TGTGCCAGCAGCCCAGGCCTGCTAGCGGGAGGCCACAATGAGCAGTTCTTC. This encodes CASSPGLLAGGHNEQFF.